Listed here are 24 T cell receptor beta chains from one sample, sequenced in a study of T cells and Merkel cell carcinoma outcomes. Clones were read by immunoSEQ multiplex PCR, and TCRdb kept only the in-frame ones, dropping some. The sample records 15,000 to 25,000 clones, more than 65% being singletons. What was sequenced was tumor tissue from Merkel cell carcinoma. The receptor set was obtained from a human donor with Merkel cell carcinoma.

The chain recombines TRBV4-2 with TRBJ1-1; D gene uncertain. Trimming took off 0 bases at V and 10 bases at J, with 18 bases between the two ends. Germline V gene lookup returns CDR1 LGHNA and CDR2 YNFKEQ. This CDR3 is built from 15 residues. CDR3 nucleotide sequence: TGTGCCAGCAGCCAAGAGGGTGTAGGGCCGATGGGAGCTTTCTTT. Its protein product is CASSQEGVGPMGAFF.

The chain has TRBV13 and TRBJ2-3; the D gene is possibly TRBD2 (6 bases). The CDR3 is made up of 15 amino acids. Germline CDR1 PRHDT, CDR2 FYEKMQ (reference sequence). V dropped 5 bases and J dropped 2 bases, with 14 bases sitting between them. CDR3 protein: CASSSRGSYTDTQYF. The DNA for the CDR3 is TGTGCCAGCAGCAGCCGGGGGTCCTACACAGATACGCAGTATTTT.

V and J are TRBV6-1 and TRBJ1-5, with 7 positions matching TRBD1. The CDR3 covers 14 residues. Trimming cost V 7 bases and J 7 bases; bases outside gene matches: 10. CDR1 MNHNS and CDR2 SASEGT come from the germline V gene. CDR3 nucleotides: TGTGCCAGCATTAACAGGGGATGGGGCCAGCCCCAGCATTTT. Translating it yields CASINRGWGQPQHF.

CDR3 bases: TGTGCCAGCTCACCACGCAGGGGGTCTCAGCCCCAGCATTTT. Protein product: CASSPRRGSQPQHF. The chain joins TRBV18 to TRBJ1-5, with 7 bases fitting TRBD1. Trimming removed 1 base from V and 6 bases from J; junction bases left unmatched: 3. CDR3 size: 14 residues. Per the germline V gene, CDR1 is KGHSH and CDR2 is LQKENI.

A note on this clone: The sample contains more than one DNA sequence encoding this CDR3. The chain is built from TRBV5-1 and TRBJ2-7; D is unresolved. V was shortened by 6 bases and J by 5 bases, with 18 bases between the two germline ends. CDR3 length: 14 residues. CDR1 is SGHRS, CDR2 YFSETQ, per germline. The CDR3 here is CASIPSCRAHEQYF. In DNA form, the CDR3 reads TGCGCCAGCATCCCATCCTGTCGAGCCCACGAGCAGTACTTC.

V gene TRBV4-1 combines with J gene TRBJ2-2; D call uncertain. CDR1 and CDR2 from the germline V gene are MGHRA and YSYEKL. This CDR3 is built from 15 residues. Deletions cut 0 bases from V and 6 bases from J, with 11 bases between. Here the CDR3 DNA reads TGCGCCAGCAGCCAAGACGGATACCTTGCCGGGGAGCTGTTTTTT. It yields the protein CASSQDGYLAGELFF.

The chain joins TRBV7-9 to TRBJ2-3; D is unresolved. Trimming pared 5 bases from V and 0 bases from J, leaving 18 bases between. The CDR3 is 17 amino acids. The germline V gene has CDR1 SEHNR and CDR2 FQNEAQ (reference sequence). The CDR3 nucleotides read TGTGCCAGCAGCCTTACCCCGACCGGCCTTAGCACAGATACGCAGTATTTT. This encodes CASSLTPTGLSTDTQYF.

The chain uses TRBV11-3 and TRBJ1-1; TRBD1 is a possible D gene (6 bases). CDR1 and CDR2 from the germline V gene are SGHNT and YENEEA. Trimming pared 5 bases from V and 7 bases from J, leaving 14 bases between. The CDR3 totals 13 residues. CDR3 DNA: TGTGCCAGCAGCGAACAGGGTAGGGATGAAGCTTTCTTT. This sequence encodes CASSEQGRDEAFF.

The rearrangement uses TRBV18 and TRBJ2-3; D is unresolved. CDR3 length: 12 amino acids. V was clipped by 5 bases and J by 3 bases, with 6 bases between them. CDR1 is KGHSH, CDR2 LQKENI, per germline. The CDR3 DNA reads TGTGCCAGCTCATCTCAGACAGATACGCAGTATTTT. It translates to CASSSQTDTQYF.

The genes are TRBV9 and TRBJ2-7; 9 positions agree with TRBD1. CDR1 and CDR2 from the germline V gene are SGDLS and YYNGEE. Trimming took 0 bases from V and 9 from J; bases not matched to a gene: 4. The CDR3 is made up of 13 amino acids. CDR3 sequence: CASSVEGQGSQYF. DNA for the CDR3: TGTGCCAGCAGCGTAGAGGGACAGGGTTCGCAGTACTTC.

This clone was recorded only once. V is TRBV6-5 and J is TRBJ1-4; D ambiguous. Deletions cut 0 bases from V and 6 bases from J, with 14 bases between. Germline CDR1 is MNHEY and CDR2 is SVGAGI. The CDR3 runs 16 residues. The CDR3 spells CASSYSERAVDEKLFF. In nucleotides, the CDR3 is TGTGCCAGCAGTTACTCGGAGCGGGCGGTGGATGAAAAACTGTTTTTT.

The rearrangement joins TRBV25-1 to TRBJ1-2, with D perhaps matching TRBD1 (5 bases). The germline V gene encodes CDR1 MGHDK and CDR2 SYGVNS. Trimming stripped 2 bases from V and 2 bases from J, with 12 bases between. This CDR3 is 15 amino acids long. As DNA, the CDR3 is TGTGCCAGCAGTGAAGGTGGGACGGGGAACTATGGCTACACCTTC. It specifies CASSEGGTGNYGYTF.

The J gene is TRBJ2-7, the V gene TRBV27; TRBD1 matches at 7 bases. CDR3 size: 15 residues. Unmatched junction bases numbered 11, after V lost 4 bases and J lost 5 bases. Germline values: CDR1 MNHEY, CDR2 SMNVEV (reference sequence). CDR3 protein: CASSYHRGWLNEQYF. The CDR3 nucleotides are TGTGCCAGCAGTTACCACAGGGGATGGTTGAACGAGCAGTACTTC.

The genes are TRBV5-4 and TRBJ1-2; the D is unclear. The V and J ends lost 4 bases and 4 bases respectively, with 17 bases between them. This CDR3 is built from 15 residues. CDR1 is SGHNT, CDR2 YYREEE, per germline (reference sequence). The CDR3 reads CASSSGIRLFYGYTF. Here the CDR3 DNA reads TGTGCCAGCAGCAGCGGAATAAGACTCTTCTATGGCTACACCTTC.

V is TRBV5-1 and J is TRBJ2-2; 7 bases are a match to TRBD1. The CDR3 sequence is 16 residues long. V trimming: 4 bases; J trimming: 2 bases; junction bases outside the gene matches: 8. In germline, CDR1 is SGHRS, CDR2 YFSETQ. The DNA for the CDR3 is TGCGCCAGCAGCATAGTCCCAGGGGGAAACACCGGGGAGCTGTTTTTT. Protein: CASSIVPGGNTGELFF.

The rearrangement joins TRBV30 to TRBJ2-3; D is unresolved. V was clipped by 0 bases and J by 3 bases, with 7 bases between them. Germline loops: CDR1 GTSNPN, CDR2 SVGIG (reference sequence). This CDR3 comprises 13 residues. In DNA, the CDR3 is TGTGCCTGGAGTGTTATGGGGACAGATACGCAGTATTTT. Encoded protein: CAWSVMGTDTQYF.

This chain joins TRBV9 and TRBJ1-1; D is perhaps TRBD1 (6 bases). The V end lost 4 bases, the J end lost 10 bases, and 14 bases lay between the germline ends. There are 12 residues in the CDR3. CDR1 and CDR2 (germline): SGDLS, YYNGEE. CDR3: CASSLNGGVAFF. CDR3 nucleotide sequence: TGTGCCAGCAGCCTGAACGGGGGCGTAGCTTTCTTT.

This chain connects TRBV7-9 to TRBJ2-7, with D possibly TRBD2 on 6 matching bases. V was clipped by 5 bases and J by 2 bases, with 7 bases between them. This CDR3 has 12 amino acids. The germline V gene has CDR1 SEHNR and CDR2 FQNEAQ (reference sequence). CDR3 in amino acids: CASSPGAYEQYF. CDR3 nucleotide sequence: TGTGCCAGCAGCCCGGGGGCCTACGAGCAGTACTTC.

The CDR3 reads CASSLSVDTQYF. The CDR3 nucleotides read TGTGCCAGCAGCTTAAGTGTAGATACGCAGTATTTT. This chain joins TRBV5-6 and TRBJ2-3; D uncertain. With 2 bases removed from V and 5 bases from J, the gap between germline ends came to 6 bases. The CDR3 extends over 12 amino acids. Germline CDR1 is SGHDT and CDR2 is YYEEEE.

For this clone: One end of the junction fails to match germline, which may point to a read error. The chain links TRBV5-1 to TRBJ1-2, with TRBD1 matching 7 bases. Germline V lookup: CDR1 SGHRS, CDR2 YFSETQ. The CDR3 runs 15 residues. CDR3 bases: TGCGCCAGCAGCTCAAGACAGGGCTGGCGGTATGGCTACATCTTC. This gives the protein CASSSRQGWRYGYIF.

Concerning this clone itself: Additional DNA sequences in this sample encode the identical CDR3. The V and J genes are TRBV11-1 and TRBJ2-5; tentatively, D is TRBD1 (6 bases). V lost 5 bases to trimming and J lost 2 bases, with 9 bases between them. Germline values: CDR1 SGHAT, CDR2 FQDESV (reference sequence). The CDR3 runs 13 residues. In DNA, the CDR3 is TGTGCCAGCAGCGGCAGGGGTCAAGAGACCCAGTACTTC. Translating it yields CASSGRGQETQYF.

On this clone: This CDR3 is missing its conserved last phenylalanine or tryptophan, likely due to a read error. The limits of the CDR3 on the DNA are not certain, so only TCRdb's listed CDR3 is given. The rearrangement joins TRBV7-9 to TRBJ2-3; TRBD2, as called in the table, went unchecked against the DNA. The CDR3 is 15 amino acids in total, end residues counted. The germline CDR1 and CDR2 sequences are SEHNR and FQNEAQ (reference sequence). CDR3 residues: CASSSLVPQVRSSGA.

The rearrangement links TRBV4-1 to TRBJ2-3, with TRBD2 identical over 7 bases. Trimming cost V 2 bases and J 5 bases; bases outside gene matches: 4. Per germline, CDR1 MGHRA and CDR2 YSYEKL. The CDR3 contains 14 residues. Here the CDR3 reads CASSQPSGGDTQYF. The CDR3 DNA reads as TGCGCCAGCAGCCAACCTAGCGGAGGAGATACGCAGTATTTT.

This clone was observed a few times. The CDR3 DNA reads as TGTGCCAGCTCACCCGCCTATCCTGGCAATCAGCCCCAGCATTTT. It encodes CASSPAYPGNQPQHF. The chain couples TRBV18 to TRBJ1-5, with no clear D. V lost 3 bases to trimming and J lost 2 bases, with 11 bases between them. The CDR3 loop spans 15 amino acids. Germline CDR1 KGHSH, CDR2 LQKENI.